The clone carrying this T cell receptor beta chain was picked up a small number of times. Trimming left V 2 bases short and J 4 bases short, with 6 bases between. Germline CDR1 and CDR2: SGHRS and YFSETQ. The CDR3 is 13 amino acids. Each CDR3 protein is one row after TCRdb ran MiXCR on the 5' RACE reads. The sample has 26,000 or so distinct CDR3 sequences; less than 7% are singletons. These data come from a study of early T cells in non-severe SARS-CoV-2 infection. This TCR derives from an adult who was a healthcare worker with PCR-confirmed SARS-CoV-2 infection or an uninfected control (not recorded which). The chain uses TRBV5-1 and TRBJ2-2; the D is unclear. The sample was whole blood. The DNA of the CDR3 is TGCGCCAGCAGCTTCTCGACCACCGGGGAGCTGTTTTTT. This encodes CASSFSTTGELFF.